A single TCR beta chain is shown here with its context. Its antigen is not known. The sample belongs to a study of human T cells and chemical hapten exposure. Described time point: healthy volunteer bleed at 6 weeks. The authors extracted total RNA from unfractionated whole blood. Whole-study results and caveats: With DPC sensitization, TCRs exceeding 1 in 1000 frequency showed no change.

This CDR3 is built from 12 residues. CDR1 is LGHDT, CDR2 YNNKEL, per germline (reference sequence). The V end was cut by 2 bases, the J end by 3 bases, with 3 bases between. The library labeled individual cDNA molecules by adding unique molecular identifiers to them. The authors' processing: Between roughly 20,000 and 700,000 TCRs appeared in each sample, and the median stood at around 92,000. TCRdb re-called the RACE reads with MiXCR, one entry per CDR3 protein. These V and J calls originate from TCRdb's pipeline instead of the authors' own analysis. Here the sample spans about 70,000 distinct CDR3 sequences, roughly 6.6% being singletons.

The receptor was derived from a female donor in good health. Some clones in this sample may be carry-over from other donors' samples. Sample: whole blood. This chain links TRBV3-1 with TRBJ2-3, with D hard to call. The CDR3 DNA follows: TGTGCCAGCAGCCAATGGACAGATACGCAGTATTTT. This encodes CASSQWTDTQYF.